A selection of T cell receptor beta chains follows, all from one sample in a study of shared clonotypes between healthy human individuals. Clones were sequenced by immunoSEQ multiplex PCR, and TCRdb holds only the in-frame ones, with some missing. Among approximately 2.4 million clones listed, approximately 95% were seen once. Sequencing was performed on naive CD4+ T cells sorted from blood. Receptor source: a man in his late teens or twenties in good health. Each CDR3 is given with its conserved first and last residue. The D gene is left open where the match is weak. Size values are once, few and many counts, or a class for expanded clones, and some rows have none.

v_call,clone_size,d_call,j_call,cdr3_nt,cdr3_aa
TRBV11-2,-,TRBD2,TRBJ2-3,TGTGCCAGCAGCTTAGCGGGACTAGCACCAGATACGCAGTATTTT,CASSLAGLAPDTQYF
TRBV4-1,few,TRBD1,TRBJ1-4,TGCGCCAGCAGCAGGGACAGCCTGGGTCGGGAAAAACTGTTTTTT,CASSRDSLGREKLFF
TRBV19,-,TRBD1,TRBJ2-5,TGTGCCAGTAGTATTGGACAGGTTTCAGAGACCCAGTACTTC,CASSIGQVSETQYF
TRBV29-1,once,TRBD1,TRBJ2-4,TGCAGCGTGAGACAGGGTGCGGCCAAAAACATTCAGTACTTC,CSVRQGAAKNIQYF
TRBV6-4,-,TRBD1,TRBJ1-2,TGTGCCAGCAGTGACCAACACCGGGACAGGGATGGCTACACCTTC,CASSDQHRDRDGYTF
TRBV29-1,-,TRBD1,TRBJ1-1,TGCAGCGTTGAAAACAGGGGGAGGACTGAAGCTTTCTTT,CSVENRGRTEAFF
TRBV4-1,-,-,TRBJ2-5,TGCGCCAGCAGTCTCCGGCGGGGACAACAAGAGACCCAGTACTTC,CASSLRRGQQETQYF
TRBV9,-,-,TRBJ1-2,TGTGCCAGCAGCGTAGGGTCCCCGCAGGTAGGGAGCTACACCTTC,CASSVGSPQVGSYTF
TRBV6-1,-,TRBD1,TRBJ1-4,TGTGCCAGCAGTGAAGCTAAGAATTCCGGTGTCCTGACAGGGTGGAAGGAAAAACTGTTTTTT,CASSEAKNSGVLTGWKEKLFF
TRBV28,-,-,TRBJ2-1,TGTGCCAGCAGTTTATCCAGTCATGAGCAGTTCTTC,CASSLSSHEQFF
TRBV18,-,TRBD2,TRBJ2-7,TGTGCCAGCTCACCAACAACTAGCGGTGTTTACGAGCAGTACTTC,CASSPTTSGVYEQYF
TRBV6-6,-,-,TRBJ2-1,TGTGCCAGCAGTCTCCCAGCTCGTGAGCAGTTCTTC,CASSLPAREQFF
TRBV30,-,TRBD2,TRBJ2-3,TGTGCCTGGAGTGTAGGGGTAGCGGGCCCTACGGATACGCAGTATTTT,CAWSVGVAGPTDTQYF
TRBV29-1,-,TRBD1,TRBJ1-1,TGCAGCGTTGCCACAGGGGGGTGGGCTTTCTTT,CSVATGGWAFF
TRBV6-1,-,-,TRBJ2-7,TGTGCCAGCAGTGCAACAGGGATCTCCTACGAGCAGTACTTC,CASSATGISYEQYF
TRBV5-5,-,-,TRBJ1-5,TGTGCCAGCAGCTCTGACTGGGATCAGCCCCAGCATTTT,CASSSDWDQPQHF
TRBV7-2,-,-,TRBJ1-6,TGTGCCAGCAGCTTTTCGGTAGGGGGTGCTAGCTCCTATAATTCACCCCTCCACTTT,CASSFSVGGASSYNSPLHF
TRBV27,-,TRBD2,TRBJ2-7,TGTGCCAGCAGTTTGGGGGGGACTAGCGGGGATACCTACGAGCAGTACTTC,CASSLGGTSGDTYEQYF
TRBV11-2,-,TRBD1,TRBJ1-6,TGTGCCAGCAGCCCAACAGGGGTTAATTCACCCCTCCACTTT,CASSPTGVNSPLHF
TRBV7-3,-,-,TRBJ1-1,TGTGCCAGCACTCGGGCTTTGAACACTGAAGCTTTCTTT,CASTRALNTEAFF
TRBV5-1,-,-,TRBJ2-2,TGCGCCAGCAGCTTCGCAGGGGACACCGGGGAGCTGTTTTTT,CASSFAGDTGELFF
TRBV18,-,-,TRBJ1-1,TGTGCCAGCTCACCACCCGTCAGGGAGACTGAAGCTTTCTTT,CASSPPVRETEAFF
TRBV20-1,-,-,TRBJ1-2,TGCAGTGCTCTCCTCGGCTATGGCTACACCTTC,CSALLGYGYTF
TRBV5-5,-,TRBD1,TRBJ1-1,TGTGCCAGCAGCTTGGTCTGGTACGGGACAGCATCCATGAACACTGAAGCTTTCTTT,CASSLVWYGTASMNTEAFF
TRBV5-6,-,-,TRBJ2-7,TGTGCCAGCAGCTCATACGACGTGGGGGCGGTCGAGCAGTACTTC,CASSSYDVGAVEQYF
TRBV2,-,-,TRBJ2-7,TGTGCCAGCAGCGCAGACAGGTGGAACGAGCAGTACTTC,CASSADRWNEQYF
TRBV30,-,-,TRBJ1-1,TGTGCCTGGAGCCAATCGGGGAACACTGAAGCTTTCTTT,CAWSQSGNTEAFF
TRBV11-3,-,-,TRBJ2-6,TGTGCCAGCAGCCCATCGATTGGGGGCTCTGGGGCCAACGTCCTGACTTTC,CASSPSIGGSGANVLTF
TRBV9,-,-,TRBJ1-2,TGTGCCAGCAGCGTGAACACCGCCAGCTATGGCTACACCTTC,CASSVNTASYGYTF
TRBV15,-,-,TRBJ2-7,TGTGCCACCAGCAGAGATCCCCGCTACGAGCAGTACTTC,CATSRDPRYEQYF
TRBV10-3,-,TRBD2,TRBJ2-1,TGTGCCATCAGTGAGGGACTAGGGGCCAATGAGCAGTTCTTC,CAISEGLGANEQFF
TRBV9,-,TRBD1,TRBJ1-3,TGTGCCAGCAGCGTTTCCGGGACAGGGGACGGAAACACCATATATTTT,CASSVSGTGDGNTIYF
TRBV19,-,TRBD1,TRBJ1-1,TGTGCCTCCCAGACCGGGACAGGGATAACTGAAGCTTTCTTT,CASQTGTGITEAFF
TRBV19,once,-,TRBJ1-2,TGTGCCAGTAGTATTGTTCAGGCGGACTATGGCTACACCTTC,CASSIVQADYGYTF
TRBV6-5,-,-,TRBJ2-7,TGTGCCAGCAGTTACTCGAGATACGAGCAGTACTTC,CASSYSRYEQYF
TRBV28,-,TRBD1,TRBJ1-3,TGTGCCAGCAGCCCCAGCCGGGACAGAGGAAACACCATATATTTT,CASSPSRDRGNTIYF
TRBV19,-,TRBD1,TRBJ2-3,TGTGCCAGTAGTATAGGGGGACAGGTCCGTCCCGTATTT,CASSIGGQVRPVF
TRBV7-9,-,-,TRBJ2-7,TGTGCCAGCAGCTTAGCGGGGGGCCACCTACGCGAGCAGTACTTC,CASSLAGGHLREQYF
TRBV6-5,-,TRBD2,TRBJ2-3,TGTGCCAGCAGTCGGGGGACTAGCGGCGATACGCAGTATTTT,CASSRGTSGDTQYF
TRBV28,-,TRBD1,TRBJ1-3,TGTGCCAGCAGTACAGGGGGCACTGGAAACACCATATATTTT,CASSTGGTGNTIYF